The entry below describes one TCR beta chain. This clonotype was picked up one time. Its cognate antigen has yet to be identified. Per-base qualities were not stored, and no clone one base away is much larger. A single read is weak support. Reads for this sample came from an Illumina MiSeq. Using fastp at Q25 and MiXCR, TCRdb reprocessed the public reads and kept productive beta chains. A single entry per CDR3 protein holds the most common genes and DNA from its merged rows. Recorded for this sample are about 62,000 distinct CDR3 sequences; 62% of them occurred a single time. The top ten hold 1.8% of the sample. According to the germline V gene, CDR1 reads MGHDK and CDR2 reads SYGVNS. The CDR3 numbers 16 residues from cysteine through phenylalanine. Just CDR3 DNA is preserved here, 48 bases in frame from base 1. The junction shows trimming of 2 bases on V and 7 bases on J, plus 20 bases between the germline ends.

The data originate from a study of type 1 regulatory T cells (dated by TCRdb to the early 2020s). Regarding the study in general: The study characterized an in vitro protocol that generated a Tr1-enriched, alloantigen-specific CD4 T cell product named T-allo10. T-allo10 was being tested clinically in patients with hematological malignancies who were undergoing allogeneic hematopoietic stem cell transplantation.

The full study reports these points: A more restricted TCR repertoire was observed in Tr1 cells than in non-Tr1 cells, and this restriction was interpreted in the study as alloantigen-induced clonal expansion.

The TCR sequence derives from a human donor in good health. Rearrangement joined TRBV25-1 to TRBJ1-2; the D region possibly corresponds to TRBD1 (6 bases align). The sequenced sample consisted of cultured non-Tr1 T cells, either the whole culture or a sorted T cell fraction (not recorded which). The cell subset or site tag for this specimen amounts to: non-Tr1 population from the T-allo10 product. The CDR3 loop reads CASSETHREAAGGYTF. In nucleotide form, the sequence is TGTGCCAGCAGTGAAACGCACAGGGAAGCGGCGGGTGGCTACACCTTC.